The rows below give T cell receptor beta chains drawn from one sample of a study of regulatory T cells in long-lasting Graves disease. Each CDR3 protein is one row after TCRdb ran MiXCR on the multiplex PCR reads. The sample contains a few hundred thousand distinct CDR3 sequences, 23% of which appear only once. Sequencing used peripheral blood mononuclear cells (PBMCs), obtained when the disease was refractory, from a patient treated with antithyroid drugs. The receptors derive from a female donor with Graves disease. Both conserved end residues are part of each CDR3. Each record gives: V gene, clone size, CDR3 protein. The size field is filled for only some rows; it gives once, few, many or a size class.

>TRBV7-2|many
CASSFWGNTEAFF
>TRBV28|few
CASSFRGTGGGYGYTF
>TRBV12-3/TRBV12-4|few
CASIKSGLTGELFF
>TRBV27|many
CASRWGQGPNTEAFF
>TRBV18|once
CASSPLAGGETGELFF
>TRBV7-2|once
CASSLGPSGSNEQFF
>TRBV20-1|-
CSARNSSEGVYEQYF
>TRBV5-1|few
CASNVVGTGSHEQYF
>TRBV12-3/TRBV12-4|many
CASSLLPSGANVLTF
>TRBV28|-
CASSLGTGAQNTEAFF
>TRBV20-1|few
CSARPSGGTGYSPLHF
>TRBV27|-
CASAQASGYEQYF
>TRBV6-1|many
CASSELAGRQETQYF
>TRBV20-1|-
CSAREQGSRRNTIYF
>TRBV20-1|-
CSAREKGLTDTQYF
>TRBV6-1|few
CASSNRLGRTDTQYF
>TRBV28|many
CASSFRTDSPLHF
>TRBV4-2|-
CASSPTTETSGNYPFLGKNIQYF
>TRBV15|many
CATRRGTGEYNEQFF
>TRBV7-2|many
CASSPWTGTYEQYF
>TRBV30|-
CAWSLFFGTGGEDEAFF
>TRBV14|-
CASASMRYKQYF
>TRBV2|-
CASSEGVAGTREQFF
>TRBV28|-
CASSSSTGTGGGYGYTF
>TRBV6-2/TRBV6-3|-
CASITGLPGSEQYF
>TRBV20-1|few
CSTGTGWYEQYF
>TRBV28|-
CASSSPLAGGYTGELFF
>TRBV6-2/TRBV6-3|-
CASSYSAMNTEAFF
>TRBV5-1|many
CASSLRGTGLDEQYF
>TRBV7-9|-
CASSPRDYLYEQYF
>TRBV29-1|-
CSVDSGKGEQYF
>TRBV2|many
CASQPRFRGYTF